The next 2 T cell receptor beta chains were all read from a single sample in a study of blood T cell repertoires in COVID-19. Sequenced by immunoSEQ multiplex PCR; TCRdb stores in-frame clones only, minus some. The data hold about 200,000 clones, with roughly nine tenths observed a single time. The sample taken for sequencing was peripheral blood. These receptors were collected from a woman in her seventies with acute or convalescent COVID-19.

The chain recombines TRBV12-3 or TRBV12-4 with TRBJ2-7; weak D call: TRBD2 (6 bases). CDR3 length equals 13 residues. V was pared by 6 bases and J by 7 bases, with 16 bases between. CDR3 coding DNA: TGTGCCAGCAGACGGGGACTGTCCAGGGAGCAGTACTTC. Protein product: CASRRGLSREQYF.

The V call is TRBV25-1, the J call TRBJ2-7, with D hard to call. The germline V gene encodes CDR1 MGHDK and CDR2 SYGVNS. There are 11 residues in the CDR3. V was cut by 3 bases and J by 3 bases, with 3 bases left in between. CDR3 DNA: TGTGCCAGCAGTGATTACTACGAGCAGTACTTC. As protein: CASSDYYEQYF.